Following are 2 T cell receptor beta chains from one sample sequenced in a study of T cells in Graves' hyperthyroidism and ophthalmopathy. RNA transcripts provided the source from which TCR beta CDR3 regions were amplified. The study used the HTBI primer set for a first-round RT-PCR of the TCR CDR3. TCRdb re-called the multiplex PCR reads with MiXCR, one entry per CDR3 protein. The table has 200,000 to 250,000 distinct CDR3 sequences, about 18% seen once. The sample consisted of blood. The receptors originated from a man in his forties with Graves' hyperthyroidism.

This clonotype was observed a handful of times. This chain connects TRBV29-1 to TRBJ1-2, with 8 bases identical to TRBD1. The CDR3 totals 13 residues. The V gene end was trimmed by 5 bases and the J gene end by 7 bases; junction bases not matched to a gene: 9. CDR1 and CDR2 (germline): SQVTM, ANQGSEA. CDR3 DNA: TGCAGCGTTCTCGGGCAGGGGGCGAGTGGCTACACCTTC. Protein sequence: CSVLGQGASGYTF.

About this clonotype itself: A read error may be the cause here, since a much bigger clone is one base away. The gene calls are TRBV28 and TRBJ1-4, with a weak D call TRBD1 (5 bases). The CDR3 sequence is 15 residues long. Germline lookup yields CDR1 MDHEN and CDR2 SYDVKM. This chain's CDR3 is CTSSPNRDGGGKLFF. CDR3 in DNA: TGTACCAGCAGCCCGAACCGGGACGGAGGCGGGAAACTGTTTTTT.